Sequencing of this TCR beta chain was carried out in a study of Ad26.COV2.S vaccination and SARS-CoV-2 variants. Using immunoSEQ multiplex PCR, the repertoire was profiled, and TCRdb retains in-frame clones only, with some absent. This table has some 420,000 clones, roughly 88% appearing once. Regarding this clone: This same CDR3 is encoded by further DNA sequences in the sample.

The treatment: about 20 received Ad26.COV2.S at low or high dose, single or two shots; 5 received placebo; per-sample allocation not given. Day 63 after the first vaccine or placebo injection was the time point for sampling. The V and J ends lost 2 bases and 4 bases, in that order; junction bases with no gene match: 1. Germline V gene lookup returns CDR1 MNHEY and CDR2 SMNVEV (reference sequence). The CDR3 is 16 amino acids. The sample consisted of peripheral blood, taken in a trial of Ad26.COV2.S vaccine versus placebo. The V call is TRBV27, the J call TRBJ2-1, with 14 nucleotides matching TRBD2. This TCR was sampled from a person between 18 and 65 years old who received the Ad26.COV2.S COVID-19 vaccine or a placebo. CDR3 in amino acids: CASSLGTSGGYNEQFF. The CDR3 bases are TGTGCCAGCAGTTTAGGGACTAGCGGGGGTTACAATGAGCAGTTCTTC.